These T cell receptor beta chains were read from a single sample in a study of blood T cell repertoires in COVID-19. Measured with immunoSEQ multiplex PCR; TCRdb has only the in-frame clones, and not every one. The table shows about 110,000 clones, with over 70% occurring only once. Sequenced material: peripheral blood. Receptors originate from a woman aged 45-65 years with acute or convalescent COVID-19. The CDR3 runs from the conserved cysteine through the conserved F or W. A D gene is named only where the DNA matches it firmly. For some rows the clone size is stated as once, few or many, or as a class when expanded; others skip it.

d_gene | v_gene | abundance | CDR3aa
NA | TRBV6-5 | once | CASTRDLMGKLFF
TRBD1 | TRBV29-1 | NA | CSVEEGQGLNTIYF
NA | TRBV9 | NA | CASSPLGRGDTEAFF
NA | TRBV19 | NA | CASRDLQVLANYGYTF
TRBD1 | TRBV12-5 | NA | CASGGQGRNTIYF
NA | TRBV3-1/TRBV3-2 | NA | CASTNNRAHGYTF
TRBD1 | TRBV15 | NA | CATSRDVGTAVSYEQYF
TRBD1 | TRBV19 | NA | CASSIAQGAHRSPLHF
TRBD1 | TRBV30 | NA | CAWSVRDRVGNEQYF
TRBD1 | TRBV11-2 | once | CASSSGGQGGAFF
NA | TRBV21-1 | NA | CASSTRTGGPYEQYF
NA | TRBV19 | NA | CASSYAGNGYTF
TRBD1 | TRBV19 | NA | CASHHRGQGNSPLHF
NA | TRBV5-6 | NA | CASRGLAGTEAFF
NA | TRBV28 | NA | CASIGGATNTGELFF
NA | TRBV5-1 | NA | CASNEQGNTEAFF
TRBD2 | TRBV2 | NA | CASSEAGGAYEQYF
TRBD1 | TRBV6-5 | NA | CASSYSMTGGGYTF
TRBD1 | TRBV5-1 | once | CASSLALGQVNTEAFF
NA | TRBV6-5 | NA | CASSYRGLAGNTIYF
NA | TRBV28 | few | CASSPSASGSFGGYTF
NA | TRBV5-1 | NA | CASSLGRANQPQHF
NA | TRBV11-2 | NA | CASSLDGAYRQYF
NA | TRBV10-3 | NA | CAIKGQNTEAFF
NA | TRBV5-5 | NA | CASSLFIGTEAFF
TRBD1 | TRBV11-3 | NA | CASGTGGRNEQFF
NA | TRBV5-1 | few | CASSLGPNQPQHF
NA | TRBV6-1 | NA | CASSEGAGVFGAFF
TRBD2 | TRBV3-1/TRBV3-2 | NA | CASSQALTSGEFF
NA | TRBV9 | NA | CASGRRVTNTEAFF